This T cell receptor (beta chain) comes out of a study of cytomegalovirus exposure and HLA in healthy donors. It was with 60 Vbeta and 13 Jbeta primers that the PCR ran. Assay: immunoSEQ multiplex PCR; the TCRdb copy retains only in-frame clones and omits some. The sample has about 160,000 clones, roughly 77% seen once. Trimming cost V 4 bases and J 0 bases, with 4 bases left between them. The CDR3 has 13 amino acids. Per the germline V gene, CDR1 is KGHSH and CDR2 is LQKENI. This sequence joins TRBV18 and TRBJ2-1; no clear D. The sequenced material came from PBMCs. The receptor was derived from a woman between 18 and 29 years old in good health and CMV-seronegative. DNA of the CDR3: TGTGCCAGCTCACAGAGCTCCTACAATGAGCAGTTCTTC. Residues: CASSQSSYNEQFF.